This paragraph covers one T cell receptor (beta chain) sequence. The data stem from a study of cytomegalovirus exposure and HLA in healthy donors. PCR used 60 Vbeta primers and 13 Jbeta primers. Assay used: immunoSEQ multiplex PCR; TCRdb lists only in-frame clones, some missing. Of roughly 100,000 clones detected, 70% to 80% appear once; the ten largest clones hold 2.5% to 3.5%. The CDR3 sequence is 14 residues long. Between the trimmed V and J ends, which lost 7 bases and 0 bases, there was a span of 12 bases. Per the germline V gene, CDR1 is LNHDA and CDR2 is SQIVND (reference sequence). This TCR derives from a middle-aged woman in good health and CMV-seronegative. What was sequenced was PBMCs. V usage is TRBV19 and J usage is TRBJ1-1; no clear D. The CDR3 nucleotides are TGTGCCAGTATGGTACGGAGTATGAACACTGAAGCTTTCTTT. Translated: CASMVRSMNTEAFF.